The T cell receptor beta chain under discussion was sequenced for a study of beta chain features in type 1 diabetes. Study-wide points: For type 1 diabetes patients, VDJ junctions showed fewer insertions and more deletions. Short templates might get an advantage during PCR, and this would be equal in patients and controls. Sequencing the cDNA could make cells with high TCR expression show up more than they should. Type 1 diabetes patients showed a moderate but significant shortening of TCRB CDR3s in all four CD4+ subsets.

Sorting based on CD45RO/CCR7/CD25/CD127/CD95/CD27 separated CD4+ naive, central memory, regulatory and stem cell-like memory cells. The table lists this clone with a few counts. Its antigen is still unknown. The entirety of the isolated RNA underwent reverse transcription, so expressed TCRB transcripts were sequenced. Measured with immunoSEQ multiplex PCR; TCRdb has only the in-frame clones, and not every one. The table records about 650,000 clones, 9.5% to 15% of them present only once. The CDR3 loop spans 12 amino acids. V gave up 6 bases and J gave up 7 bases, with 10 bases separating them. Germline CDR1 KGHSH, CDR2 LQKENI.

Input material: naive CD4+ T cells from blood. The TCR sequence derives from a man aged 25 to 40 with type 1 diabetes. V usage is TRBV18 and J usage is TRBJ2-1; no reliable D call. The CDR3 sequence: CASSPGGNEQFF. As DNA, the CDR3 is TGTGCCAGCTCCCCCGGTGGGAATGAGCAGTTCTTC. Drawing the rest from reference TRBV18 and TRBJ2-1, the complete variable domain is NAGVMQNPRHLVRRRGQEARLRCSPMKGHSHVYWYRQLPEEGLKFMVYLQKENIIDESGMPKERFSAEFPKEGPSILRIQQVVRGDSAAYFCASSPGGNEQFFGPGTRLTVL.